This T cell receptor beta chain was obtained from a study of CD8 T cells in Susac syndrome. Purification of the CD8+ and CD4+ T cells relied on negative isolation, and TEMRA cells underwent FACS enrichment. The germline V gene has CDR1 GTSNPN and CDR2 SVGIG (reference sequence). This CDR3 is 14 amino acids long. The junction had 3 bases not matched to a gene; V was cut back by 5 bases and J by 1 base. Random hexamers were used to reverse transcribe the RNA input (about 0.5 to 1 ug). MiXCR, run by TCRdb on the immunoSEQ multiplex PCR reads, gives a single entry per CDR3 protein. The table shows approximately 110,000 distinct CDR3 sequences, with more than 80% occurring only once.

The sample was CD8+ T cells from PBMCs. The sequence was obtained from a human donor with multiple sclerosis. The rearrangement uses TRBV30 and TRBJ2-2; TRBD1 aligns across 8 bases. This CDR3 reads CAWRTGKNTGELFF. In nucleotides, the CDR3 is TGTGCCTGGCGGACAGGGAAGAACACCGGGGAGCTGTTTTTT.